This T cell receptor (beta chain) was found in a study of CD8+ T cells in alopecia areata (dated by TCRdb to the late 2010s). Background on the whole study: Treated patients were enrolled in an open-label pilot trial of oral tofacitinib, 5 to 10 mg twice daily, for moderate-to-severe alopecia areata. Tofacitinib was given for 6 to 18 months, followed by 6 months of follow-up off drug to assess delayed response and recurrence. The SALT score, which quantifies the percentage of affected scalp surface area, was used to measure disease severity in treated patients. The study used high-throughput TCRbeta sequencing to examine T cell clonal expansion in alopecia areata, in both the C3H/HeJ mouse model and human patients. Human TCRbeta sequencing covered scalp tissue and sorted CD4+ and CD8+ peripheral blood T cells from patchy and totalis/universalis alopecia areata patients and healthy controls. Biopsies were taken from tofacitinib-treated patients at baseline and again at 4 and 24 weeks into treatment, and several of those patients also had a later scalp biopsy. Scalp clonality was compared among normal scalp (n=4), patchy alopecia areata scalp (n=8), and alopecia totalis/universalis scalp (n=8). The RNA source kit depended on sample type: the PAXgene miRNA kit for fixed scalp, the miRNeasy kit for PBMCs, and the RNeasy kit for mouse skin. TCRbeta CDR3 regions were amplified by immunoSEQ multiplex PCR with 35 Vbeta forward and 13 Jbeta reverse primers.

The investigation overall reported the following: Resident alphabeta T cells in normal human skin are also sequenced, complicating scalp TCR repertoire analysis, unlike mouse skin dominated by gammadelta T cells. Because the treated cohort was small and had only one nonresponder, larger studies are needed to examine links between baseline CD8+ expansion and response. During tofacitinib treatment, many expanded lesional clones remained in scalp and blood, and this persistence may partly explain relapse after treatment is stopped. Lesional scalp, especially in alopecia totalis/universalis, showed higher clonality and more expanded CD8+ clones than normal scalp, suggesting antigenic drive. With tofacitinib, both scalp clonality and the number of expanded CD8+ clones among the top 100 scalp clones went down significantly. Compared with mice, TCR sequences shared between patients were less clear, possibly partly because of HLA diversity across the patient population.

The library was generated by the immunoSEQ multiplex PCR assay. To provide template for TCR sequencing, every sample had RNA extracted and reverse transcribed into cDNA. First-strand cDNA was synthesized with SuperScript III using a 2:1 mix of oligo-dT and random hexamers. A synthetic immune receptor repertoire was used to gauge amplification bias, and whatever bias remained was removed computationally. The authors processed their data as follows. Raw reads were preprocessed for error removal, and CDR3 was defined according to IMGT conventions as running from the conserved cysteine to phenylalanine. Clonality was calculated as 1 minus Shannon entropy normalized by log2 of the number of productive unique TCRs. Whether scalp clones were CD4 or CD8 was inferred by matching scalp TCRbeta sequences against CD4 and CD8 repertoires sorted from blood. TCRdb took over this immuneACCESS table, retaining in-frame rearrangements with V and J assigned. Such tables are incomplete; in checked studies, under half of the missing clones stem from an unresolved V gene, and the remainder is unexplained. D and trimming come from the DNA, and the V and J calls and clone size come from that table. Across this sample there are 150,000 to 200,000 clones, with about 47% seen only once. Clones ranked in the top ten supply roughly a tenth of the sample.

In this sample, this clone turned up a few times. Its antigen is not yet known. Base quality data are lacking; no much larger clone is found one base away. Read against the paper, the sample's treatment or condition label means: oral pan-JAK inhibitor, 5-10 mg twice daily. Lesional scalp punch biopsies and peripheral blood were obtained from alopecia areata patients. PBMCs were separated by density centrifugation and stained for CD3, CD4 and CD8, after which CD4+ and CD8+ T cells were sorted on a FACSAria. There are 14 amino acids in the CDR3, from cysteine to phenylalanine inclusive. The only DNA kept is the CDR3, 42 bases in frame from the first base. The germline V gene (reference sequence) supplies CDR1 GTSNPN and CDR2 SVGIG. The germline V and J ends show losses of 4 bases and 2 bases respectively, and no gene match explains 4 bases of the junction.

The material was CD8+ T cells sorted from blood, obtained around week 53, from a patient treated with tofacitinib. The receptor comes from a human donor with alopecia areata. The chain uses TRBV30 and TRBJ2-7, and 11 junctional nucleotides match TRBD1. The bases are TGTGCCTGGAACCCGGGACAGGGGGCCTACGAGCAGTACTTC. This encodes CAWNPGQGAYEQYF.